The 18 T cell receptor beta chains presented below share a single source sample, sequenced in a study of shared clonotypes between healthy human individuals. Method: immunoSEQ multiplex PCR; TCRdb's copy keeps in-frame clones and lacks some. The data contain about 1.1 million clones, approximately 75% of them singletons. The sequenced sample was memory CD4+ T cells from PBMCs. Regarding subset: CD45RA-negative fraction. The source of these receptors is a man younger than 30 in good health. Some clones in this sample may be carry-over from other donors' samples.

This chain links TRBV28 with TRBJ2-1, with a possible D match to TRBD2 (6 bases). The CDR3 contains 15 residues. Germline-derived CDR1 and CDR2 are MDHEN and SYDVKM. Between the trimmed V and J ends, which lost 6 bases and 6 bases, there was a span of 18 bases. The CDR3 nucleotides are TGTGCCAGCAGCCTCAGCGGGCTACCCATCAATGAGCAGTTCTTC. This sequence encodes CASSLSGLPINEQFF.

CDR3 protein: CASSYTGGMSYEQYF. As DNA, the CDR3 is TGTGCCAGCAGTTACACAGGTGGGATGTCCTACGAGCAGTACTTC. The chain employs TRBV6-6 and TRBJ2-7; TRBD1 is a possible D gene (5 bases). Per germline, CDR1 MNHNY and CDR2 SVGAGI (reference sequence). The CDR3 is 15 residues long. Trimming shortened V by 2 bases and J by 1 base, and 12 bases separated the two germline ends.

The chain joins TRBV7-9 to TRBJ1-4; 7 nucleotides match TRBD1. Germline loops: CDR1 SEHNR, CDR2 FQNEAQ (reference sequence). This CDR3 spans 17 amino acids. Losses at the gene ends were 1 base for V and 0 bases for J; bases not matched to a gene: 5. CDR3 sequence: CASSLGLGTATNEKLFF. As DNA, the CDR3 is TGTGCCAGCAGCTTAGGGTTGGGGACAGCAACTAATGAAAAACTGTTTTTT.

The chain recombines TRBV7-2 with TRBJ2-3; D is perhaps TRBD1 (5 bases). CDR1 and CDR2 (germline): SGHTA, FQGNSA. Trimming stripped 6 bases from V and 2 bases from J, with 9 bases between. There are 13 residues in the CDR3. The CDR3 region is CASRQDPTDTQYF. The CDR3 DNA follows: TGTGCCAGCAGACAGGACCCCACAGATACGCAGTATTTT.

This rearrangement joins TRBV27 to TRBJ2-5; 10 bases match TRBD2. The CDR3 runs 15 residues. The germline V gene has CDR1 MNHEY and CDR2 SMNVEV (reference sequence). The V segment lost 3 bases and the J segment 3 bases; nucleotides outside the gene matches: 4. CDR3 residues: CASSFGSGGEETQYF. The CDR3 nucleotides read TGTGCCAGCAGTTTCGGGAGCGGGGGGGAAGAGACCCAGTACTTC.

This clone was picked up one time. The chain uses TRBV12-2 and TRBJ2-5. TRBV12-2 is listed as a pseudogene. CDR3 length: 8 amino acids. This chain's CDR3 is CASRFRHF. CDR3 DNA: TGTGCAAGTCGCTTCCGACACTTC.

The chain carries TRBV30 and TRBJ2-1; D is undetermined. Trimming took 0 bases from V and 4 from J, leaving 7 bases between them. The CDR3 sequence is 13 residues long. Germline V gene data show CDR1 as GTSNPN and CDR2 as SVGIG (reference sequence). CDR3 protein: CAWSVDLYNEQFF. CDR3 bases: TGTGCCTGGAGTGTAGATTTATACAATGAGCAGTTCTTC.

This chain joins TRBV4-3 and TRBJ2-2; TRBD2 is a possible D gene (6 bases). Trimming took off 4 bases at V and 2 bases at J, with 11 bases between the two ends. This CDR3 has 15 residues. Germline values: CDR1 LGHNA, CDR2 YSLEER. CDR3 loop: CASSLGTHNTGELFF. DNA for the CDR3: TGCGCCAGCAGCCTCGGGACTCACAACACCGGGGAGCTGTTTTTT.

This clone has a single count. The chain joins TRBV7-9 to TRBJ1-2; weak D call: TRBD1 (5 bases). The V end was cut by 5 bases, the J end by 6 bases, with 16 bases between. This CDR3 has 14 amino acids. Germline V gene sequence: CDR1 SEHNR, CDR2 FQNEAQ (reference sequence). CDR3 amino acids: CASSGPGTGNGYTF. The CDR3 DNA reads TGTGCCAGCAGCGGGCCGGGGACGGGGAATGGCTACACCTTC.

The chain is built from TRBV28 and TRBJ2-2; possible D gene TRBD1, 6 bases. Trimming shortened V by 8 bases and J by 7 bases, and 8 bases separated the two germline ends. The length of the CDR3 is 11 residues. Germline values: CDR1 MDHEN, CDR2 SYDVKM. The CDR3 region is CASQGNGELFF. DNA of the CDR3: TGTGCCAGCCAGGGGAACGGGGAGCTGTTTTTT.

This clone was seen a few times. The chain joins TRBV6-1 to TRBJ1-5; the D is unclear. The CDR3 is 15 residues long. V shed 1 base and J shed 2 bases, with 9 bases lying between them. Germline CDR1 MNHNS, CDR2 SASEGT. The CDR3 DNA reads as TGTGCCAGCAGTGAAGAGTCTAGAGGCAATCAGCCCCAGCATTTT. Translation gives CASSEESRGNQPQHF.

The chain employs TRBV28 and TRBJ1-5, with 11 nucleotides matching TRBD1. In germline, CDR1 is MDHEN, CDR2 SYDVKM. Trimming removed 7 bases from V and 6 bases from J; junction bases left unmatched: 8. CDR3 length: 15 amino acids. The CDR3 is CASTAPGQGGQPQHF. CDR3 nucleotide sequence: TGTGCCAGCACAGCACCGGGACAGGGGGGTCAGCCCCAGCATTTT. The full variable domain, in which reference TRBV28 and TRBJ1-5 provide the parts outside the CDR3, is DVKVTQSSRYLVKRTGEKVFLECVQDMDHENMFWYRQDPGLGLRLIYFSYDVKMKEKGDIPEGYSVSREKKERFSLILESASTNQTSMYLCASTAPGQGGQPQHFGDGTRLSIL.

This clone was counted many times. The V and J genes are TRBV29-1 and TRBJ1-1; D not certain. The CDR3 is 14 amino acids. Per the germline V gene, CDR1 is SQVTM and CDR2 is ANQGSEA. V was trimmed by 3 bases and J by 3 bases, leaving 14 bases between them. CDR3 DNA sequence: TGCAGCGTTGAGCCTCCCATTTTGGACACTGAAGCTTTCTTT. It codes for CSVEPPILDTEAFF.

This chain joins TRBV9 and TRBJ2-3, with D possibly matching TRBD2 (6 bases). Germline CDR1 reads SGDLS; CDR2 reads YYNGEE. The CDR3 runs to 13 residues. Trimming shortened V by 6 bases and J by 4 bases, and 12 bases separated the two germline ends. The CDR3 loop reads CASTPGGADTQYF. The CDR3 DNA follows: TGTGCCAGCACTCCCGGGGGAGCAGATACGCAGTATTTT.

This chain links TRBV19 with TRBJ1-4; weak D call: TRBD1 (6 bases). This CDR3 comprises 14 residues. The germline V and J ends were trimmed by 7 bases and 3 bases, with 12 bases remaining between them. Germline CDR1 is LNHDA and CDR2 is SQIVND (reference sequence). CDR3 DNA sequence: TGTGCCAGTAATGACAGGAAACCTAATGAAAAACTGTTTTTT. Its protein product is CASNDRKPNEKLFF.

This sequence joins TRBV2 and TRBJ2-2; possible D gene TRBD1, 5 bases. Germline CDR1 is SNHLY and CDR2 is FYNNEI. Between the trimmed V and J ends, which lost 6 bases and 5 bases, there was a span of 13 bases. The CDR3 runs to 14 residues. Here the CDR3 DNA reads TGTGCCAGCAGCCCAGGGTTCCAGACCGGGGAGCTGTTTTTT. Its translation is CASSPGFQTGELFF.

The chain couples TRBV14 to TRBJ2-7, with 7 bases lining up with TRBD2. V gave up 4 bases and J gave up 2 bases; unmatched junction bases: 14. The CDR3 totals 17 residues. CDR1 SGHDN and CDR2 FVKESK come from the germline V gene. As DNA, the CDR3 is TGTGCCAGCAGCCGACAGCGGGGAGCGGGCTCACCCTACGAGCAGTACTTC. Amino acids: CASSRQRGAGSPYEQYF.

V is TRBV11-3 and J is TRBJ2-7; 9 nucleotides match TRBD2. This CDR3 contains 16 residues. Germline CDR1 SGHNT, CDR2 YENEEA. Trimming cost V 1 base and J 3 bases; bases outside gene matches: 7. CDR3 in amino acids: CASSLGAGTSSYEQYF. The CDR3 region has the DNA TGTGCCAGCAGCTTAGGGGCCGGGACTAGCAGCTACGAGCAGTACTTC.